These T cell receptor beta chains were read from a single sample in a study of beta chain features in type 1 diabetes. Here immunoSEQ multiplex PCR was the method, and the copy in TCRdb shows in-frame clones only, minus some. The table lists about 340,000 clones, roughly 13% of them singletons. The sequenced material came from naive CD4+ T cells from blood. These receptors were taken from a woman aged 18-29 years with type 1 diabetes. The CDR3 runs from the conserved cysteine through the conserved F or W. A D gene is named only where the DNA matches it firmly. Only part of the rows carry a size: once, few, many, or a class if the clone is expanded.

cdr3_length | clone_size | j_call | d_call | v_call | cdr3_aa | cdr3_nt
14 | NA | TRBJ1-3 | NA | TRBV9 | CASSVARTGNTIYF | TGTGCCAGCAGCGTAGCGAGGACAGGAAACACCATATATTTT
16 | few | TRBJ1-1 | NA | TRBV7-3 | CASGGATQSMNTEAFF | TGTGCCAGCGGAGGGGCGACTCAAAGCATGAACACTGAAGCTTTCTTT
14 | NA | TRBJ1-1 | NA | TRBV28 | CASSLYQGNTEAFF | TGTGCCAGCAGTTTATATCAGGGTAACACTGAAGCTTTCTTT
16 | NA | TRBJ1-2 | NA | TRBV7-2 | CASSLALRGNNYGYTF | TGTGCCAGCAGCTTAGCGCTAAGGGGGAACAACTATGGCTACACCTTC
14 | NA | TRBJ1-2 | NA | TRBV30 | CAWSVRRGAAGYTF | TGTGCCTGGAGTGTACGTCGGGGGGCGGCTGGCTACACCTTC
14 | NA | TRBJ2-1 | NA | TRBV18 | CASSPWEEGNEQFF | TGTGCCAGCTCCCCGTGGGAGGAGGGCAATGAGCAGTTCTTC
17 | few | TRBJ2-3 | NA | TRBV4-1 | CASSRPQGGVGADTQYF | TGCGCCAGCAGCCGACCACAGGGTGGTGTCGGGGCAGATACGCAGTATTTT
17 | few | TRBJ2-2 | TRBD2 | TRBV5-4 | CASSLTGGPLETGELFF | TGTGCCAGCAGCTTGACGGGAGGTCCCCTAGAAACCGGGGAGCTGTTTTTT
15 | few | TRBJ1-5 | NA | TRBV18 | CASSPDGTLNQPQHF | TGTGCCAGCTCACCAGACGGGACTCTCAATCAGCCCCAGCATTTT
14 | NA | TRBJ1-1 | NA | TRBV5-4 | CASSPGWGVEGAFF | TGTGCCAGCAGCCCGGGGTGGGGGGTTGAAGGAGCTTTCTTT
14 | NA | TRBJ2-7 | TRBD2 | TRBV7-2 | CASSYTSGPYEQYF | TGTGCCAGCAGCTATACTAGCGGACCCTACGAGCAGTACTTC
15 | NA | TRBJ2-3 | NA | TRBV29-1 | CSVGTASESTDTQYF | TGCAGCGTTGGGACGGCTAGCGAAAGCACAGATACGCAGTATTTT
16 | few | TRBJ2-1 | TRBD2 | TRBV5-1 | CASAPRSGRGLNEQFF | TGCGCCAGCGCCCCCAGGAGCGGGAGAGGGCTCAATGAGCAGTTCTTC
13 | NA | TRBJ2-3 | NA | TRBV10-3 | CAISVASTDTQYF | TGTGCCATCAGTGTGGCTAGCACAGATACGCAGTATTTT
14 | NA | TRBJ1-4 | NA | TRBV30 | CAWRRTEFNEKLFF | TGTGCCTGGAGGAGGACAGAGTTTAATGAAAAACTGTTTTTT
14 | few | TRBJ2-7 | TRBD1 | TRBV27 | CASSLGTVSYEQYF | TGTGCCAGCAGTTTAGGGACAGTCTCCTACGAGCAGTACTTC
15 | NA | TRBJ2-1 | TRBD2 | TRBV9 | CASSAGTSGNKEQFF | TGTGCCAGCAGCGCCGGGACTAGCGGGAATAAGGAGCAGTTCTTC
17 | few | TRBJ2-1 | TRBD2 | TRBV4-2 | CASSQGRGTSGIYEQFF | TGTGCCAGCAGCCAAGGCCGCGGGACTAGCGGGATCTATGAGCAGTTCTTC
19 | NA | TRBJ1-2 | NA | TRBV13 | CASSLVGITPDKANYGYTF | TGTGCCAGCAGCTTAGTCGGCATAACCCCCGACAAAGCTAACTATGGCTACACCTTC
15 | NA | TRBJ2-1 | NA | TRBV7-3 | CASSLRGGAANEQFF | TGTGCCAGCAGCTTAAGGGGTGGGGCGGCCAATGAGCAGTTCTTC
13 | NA | TRBJ2-5 | NA | TRBV27 | CASQDRPEETQYF | TGTGCCAGCCAGGACAGACCTGAAGAGACCCAGTACTTC
14 | few | TRBJ2-5 | TRBD1 | TRBV7-9 | CASSFVQGIETQYF | TGTGCCAGCAGCTTTGTACAGGGGATAGAGACCCAGTACTTC
15 | NA | TRBJ2-7 | TRBD2 | TRBV5-4 | CATTVAAGGPYEQYF | TGTGCCACCACCGTCGCGGCGGGAGGGCCCTACGAGCAGTACTTC
21 | NA | TRBJ2-2 | TRBD1 | TRBV4-3 | CASSQGLSRGLYTSNTGELFF | TGCGCCAGCAGCCAAGGGTTGAGCAGGGGGCTCTACACTTCGAACACCGGGGAGCTGTTTTTT
16 | NA | TRBJ2-5 | NA | TRBV15 | CATSRDRGGWEETQYF | TGTGCCACCAGCAGAGATCGCGGGGGCTGGGAAGAGACCCAGTACTTC
15 | few | TRBJ1-1 | NA | TRBV5-1 | CASSLGEGEGTEAFF | TGCGCCAGCAGCTTGGGTGAAGGGGAGGGCACTGAAGCTTTCTTT
16 | few | TRBJ2-7 | TRBD1 | TRBV5-4 | CASSLDRGYSSYEQYF | TGTGCCAGCAGCTTGGACAGGGGCTACAGCTCCTACGAGCAGTACTTC
14 | NA | TRBJ2-4 | TRBD1 | TRBV10-3 | CAISESTGVNIQYF | TGTGCCATCAGTGAGTCGACAGGGGTAAACATTCAGTACTTC
15 | few | TRBJ2-1 | TRBD2 | TRBV10-3 | CAISGSSGRYNEQFF | TGTGCCATCAGTGGGTCTAGCGGCCGCTACAATGAGCAGTTCTTC
16 | few | TRBJ2-2 | TRBD2 | TRBV7-2 | CASSFASGRGTGELFF | TGTGCCAGCAGCTTCGCTAGCGGGAGGGGCACCGGGGAGCTGTTTTTT
13 | few | TRBJ1-5 | NA | TRBV9 | CASSVQGSQPQHF | TGTGCCAGCAGCGTACAGGGGAGCCAGCCCCAGCATTTT
14 | NA | TRBJ2-1 | TRBD1 | TRBV27 | CASKRDRGNNEQFF | TGTGCCAGCAAGAGGGACAGGGGAAACAATGAGCAGTTCTTC
14 | NA | TRBJ2-7 | TRBD1 | TRBV2 | CASSTTGTPYEQYF | TGTGCCAGCAGTACGACAGGGACCCCCTACGAGCAGTACTTC
16 | few | TRBJ2-2 | TRBD1 | TRBV5-1 | CASSSGQGADTGELFF | TGCGCCAGCAGCTCCGGACAGGGGGCGGACACCGGGGAGCTGTTTTTT
14 | NA | TRBJ2-1 | TRBD2 | TRBV19 | CASRLAGKKNEQFF | TGTGCCAGTAGGCTAGCGGGAAAAAAGAATGAGCAGTTCTTC
15 | NA | TRBJ2-7 | TRBD2 | TRBV2 | CASLAGVAGAYEQYF | TGTGCCAGCCTCGCCGGGGTAGCGGGAGCCTACGAGCAGTACTTC
13 | NA | TRBJ1-5 | NA | TRBV11-3 | CASSFGGNQPQHF | TGTGCCAGCAGCTTTGGGGGGAATCAACCCCAGCATTTT
13 | NA | TRBJ2-6 | NA | TRBV30 | CAWTYSGANVLTF | TGTGCCTGGACTTACTCTGGGGCCAACGTCCTGACTTTC
15 | few | TRBJ2-1 | TRBD1 | TRBV30 | CAWSVGQGINNEQFF | TGTGCCTGGAGTGTGGGACAGGGGATTAACAATGAGCAGTTCTTC
18 | few | TRBJ2-1 | TRBD2 | TRBV11-2 | CASSEMPWREGEGNEQFF | TGTGCCAGCAGCGAGATGCCGTGGCGGGAGGGCGAAGGCAATGAGCAGTTCTTC
13 | few | TRBJ2-1 | TRBD2 | TRBV11-2 | CASSLLAENEQFF | TGTGCCAGCAGCTTGCTAGCGGAGAATGAGCAGTTCTTC
16 | few | TRBJ1-2 | TRBD1 | TRBV4-2 | CASSQDGYGDRHGYTF | TGTGCCAGCAGCCAAGATGGCTACGGGGACAGGCATGGCTACACCTTC
13 | few | TRBJ2-5 | TRBD2 | TRBV19 | CASSSGTQETQYF | TGTGCCAGTTCTAGCGGGACCCAAGAGACCCAGTACTTC
15 | few | TRBJ2-2 | NA | TRBV29-1 | CSVEWGPANTGELFF | TGCAGCGTTGAATGGGGGCCCGCGAACACCGGGGAGCTGTTTTTT
13 | NA | TRBJ2-5 | NA | TRBV21-1 | CASSKLGVKTQYF | TGTGCCAGCAGCAAATTAGGGGTTAAGACCCAGTACTTC
16 | NA | TRBJ2-1 | TRBD2 | TRBV14 | CASGGGKRMYDNEQFF | TGTGCCAGCGGCGGGGGGAAACGTATGTATGACAATGAGCAGTTCTTC
15 | NA | TRBJ2-7 | TRBD2 | TRBV28 | CASRSSGSNVYEQYF | TGTGCCAGCAGGAGTAGCGGGAGCAATGTTTACGAGCAGTACTTC
17 | few | TRBJ2-3 | NA | TRBV25-1 | CASSERIDNRITDTQYF | TGTGCCAGCAGTGAGCGAATAGACAATCGGATCACAGATACGCAGTATTTT
16 | NA | TRBJ2-1 | TRBD2 | TRBV11-2 | CASNQRPGLAGWGQFF | TGTGCCAGCAACCAGAGACCGGGACTAGCGGGATGGGGGCAGTTCTTC
13 | NA | TRBJ1-1 | TRBD1 | TRBV5-1 | CASHNRGDTEAFF | TGCGCCAGCCATAACAGGGGTGACACTGAAGCTTTCTTT
16 | NA | TRBJ2-7 | TRBD1 | TRBV5-1 | CASSRDRGDNSYEQYF | TGCGCCAGCAGCAGGGACAGGGGGGACAATTCCTACGAGCAGTACTTC
15 | few | TRBJ2-1 | NA | TRBV18 | CASSPGSSSYNEQFF | TGTGCCAGCTCACCAGGGAGTTCCTCCTACAATGAGCAGTTCTTC
15 | NA | TRBJ2-6 | NA | TRBV9 | CASRFSGSGANVLTF | TGTGCCAGCAGATTCTCCGGCTCTGGGGCCAACGTCCTGACTTTC
12 | NA | TRBJ1-2 | NA | TRBV2 | CASSEGQYGYTF | TGTGCCAGCAGTGAAGGGCAGTATGGCTACACCTTC
14 | few | TRBJ2-1 | NA | TRBV11-2 | CASSGGGAYNEQFF | TGTGCCAGCAGCGGAGGGGGCGCCTACAATGAGCAGTTCTTC
11 | NA | TRBJ2-5 | NA | TRBV7-2 | CASSSTWTQYF | TGTGCCAGCAGCTCCACTTGGACCCAGTACTTC
17 | NA | TRBJ1-2 | NA | TRBV28 | CASREAGLAALSYGYTF | TGTGCCAGCAGGGAGGCGGGTTTAGCGGCGTTAAGCTATGGCTACACCTTC
15 | few | TRBJ2-1 | TRBD2 | TRBV6-6 | CASSSTGLAMAKQFF | TGTGCCAGCAGTTCGACGGGACTAGCCATGGCGAAGCAGTTCTTC
14 | few | TRBJ2-5 | TRBD1 | TRBV4-1 | CASSQADRGKTQYF | TGCGCCAGCAGCCAAGCCGACAGGGGAAAGACCCAGTACTTC